Reported below is one TCR beta chain. In the study's own analysis: Amplification of reference gene primers was used by the study to estimate nucleated cell counts. TCRdb's table, derived via immunoSEQ multiplex PCR, lists solely in-frame clones and lacks some. That table gives V, J and clone size, and the DNA gave D and trimming. The repertoire holds approximately 200,000 clones, with about 88% as singletons. This sample was included in a study of blood T cell repertoires in COVID-19. Study-level background: Italy, Spain and the United States were the sources of the convalescent and acute COVID-19 samples. Sources were T cells, B-cell-depleted T cells, or PBMCs; the material itself was cDNA or gDNA.

This CDR3 has 18 residues. The J segment lost 0 bases and the V segment lost 2 bases, leaving 9 bases of the junction unmatched. Germline V lookup: CDR1 KGHDR, CDR2 SFDVKD. The rearrangement joins TRBV24-1 to TRBJ2-3; 8 nucleotides align to TRBD2. The sample consisted of peripheral blood. The receptor was derived from a man in his 70s with active or convalescent COVID-19. The CDR3 coding sequence is TGTGCCACCAGTGATTCCCCCGGGGGGGCTCCTAGCACAGATACGCAGTATTTT. This translates into CATSDSPGGAPSTDTQYF.